Following are 18 T cell receptor beta chains from one sample sequenced in a study of blood T cell repertoires in COVID-19. The assay was immunoSEQ multiplex PCR, and TCRdb's table has in-frame clones only and misses some. The sample lists approximately 270,000 clones, around 85% occurring once. Input material: PBMCs or T cells enriched from blood (not recorded which). Receptors originate from a woman aged 30 to 39 who had recovered from COVID-19.

The rearrangement joins TRBV9 to TRBJ2-1; D call uncertain. Germline values: CDR1 SGDLS, CDR2 YYNGEE. CDR3 length: 13 amino acids. Trimming pared 2 bases from V and 4 bases from J, leaving 7 bases between. The CDR3 reads CASSVESYNEQFF. CDR3 in DNA: TGTGCCAGCAGCGTCGAGAGTTACAATGAGCAGTTCTTC. Full variable domain (remainder filled in from reference TRBV9 and TRBJ2-1): DSGVTQTPKHLITATGQRVTLRCSPRSGDLSVYWYQQSLDQGLQFLIQYYNGEERAKGNILERFSAQQFPDLHSELNLSSLELGDSALYFCASSVESYNEQFFGPGTRLTVL.

This chain connects TRBV7-2 to TRBJ2-1; the D gene is possibly TRBD2 (7 bases). The CDR3 has 15 residues. Germline V gives CDR1 SGHTA, CDR2 FQGNSA. Trimming left V 10 bases short and J 5 bases short, with 21 bases between. The DNA for the CDR3 is TGTGCCACCCATTTGGGAGGGGGGATCCACAATGAGCAGTTCTTC. Its protein product is CATHLGGGIHNEQFF.

The sample holds one count of this clone. This sequence joins TRBV7-9 and TRBJ1-1, with TRBD1 as a possible D gene (5 bases). This CDR3 region has 15 residues. V gave up 1 base and J gave up 0 bases, with 9 bases separating them. Germline V gene data show CDR1 as SEHNR and CDR2 as FQNEAQ (reference sequence). The CDR3 sequence is CASSLEYRLNTEAFF. The DNA of the CDR3 is TGTGCCAGCAGCTTAGAGTACAGGCTGAACACTGAAGCTTTCTTT.

The J gene is TRBJ2-7, the V gene TRBV27, with D uncertain. The ends were cut back, 0 bases at V and 6 bases at J, with 9 bases in the middle. From germline, CDR1 is MNHEY and CDR2 SMNVEV (reference sequence). The CDR3 covers 13 residues. CDR3 sequence: CASSLSMASEQYF. The CDR3 DNA follows: TGTGCCAGCAGTTTATCGATGGCTTCCGAGCAGTACTTC.

The chain is built from TRBV29-1 and TRBJ1-2, with D possibly being TRBD1 (5 bases). Germline CDR1 is SQVTM and CDR2 is ANQGSEA. The CDR3 length is 12 residues. V was clipped by 2 bases and J by 6 bases, with 10 bases between them. CDR3: CSVELSRDGYTF. In DNA, the CDR3 is TGCAGCGTTGAACTTTCCAGGGATGGCTACACCTTC.

The J gene is TRBJ2-5, the V gene TRBV25-1, with TRBD1 matching 7 bases. This CDR3 spans 16 amino acids. The J segment lost 5 bases and the V segment lost 7 bases, leaving 16 bases of the junction unmatched. CDR1 is MGHDK, CDR2 SYGVNS, per germline. The CDR3 sequence: CASISKGGFTLETQYF. As DNA, the CDR3 is TGTGCCAGCATCTCTAAAGGGGGCTTCACGCTGGAGACCCAGTACTTC.

The chain has TRBV5-1 and TRBJ2-1; maybe TRBD2 (5 bases). This CDR3 has 15 amino acids. Between the trimmed V and J ends, which lost 3 bases and 0 bases, there was a span of 10 bases. Germline values: CDR1 SGHRS, CDR2 YFSETQ. In DNA form, the CDR3 reads TGCGCCAGCAGCTGGACTGCCAGCTCCTACAATGAGCAGTTCTTC. It codes for CASSWTASSYNEQFF.

V is TRBV9 and J is TRBJ2-1; 11 bases agree with TRBD2. With V trimmed by 4 bases and J by 3 bases, 6 bases remained unmatched. The length of the CDR3 is 16 residues. From germline, CDR1 is SGDLS and CDR2 YYNGEE. The CDR3 DNA follows: TGTGCCAGCAGCCCTCGGACTAGCGGGTTCTACAATGAGCAGTTCTTC. It yields the protein CASSPRTSGFYNEQFF.

This clone appeared a single time. This chain uses TRBV28 with TRBJ2-1; 10 positions agree with TRBD2. The V and J ends lost 8 bases and 9 bases, in that order; junction bases with no gene match: 13. This CDR3 spans 15 amino acids. Per germline, CDR1 MDHEN and CDR2 SYDVKM. CDR3 sequence: CASPIAGGSRGEQFF. In DNA, the CDR3 is TGTGCCAGCCCCATAGCGGGGGGATCCCGGGGTGAGCAGTTCTTC.

The chain is built from TRBV6-4 and TRBJ1-2; possibly TRBD1 for D (5 bases). The CDR3 is 13 amino acids. Germline assignment: CDR1 MRHNA and CDR2 SNTAGT. V shed 6 bases and J shed 2 bases, with 10 bases lying between them. In DNA form, the CDR3 reads TGTGCCAGCAGCCCGACAGCCAACTATGGCTACACCTTC. Encoded protein: CASSPTANYGYTF.

The rearrangement links TRBV5-1 to TRBJ2-7; TRBD1 agrees at 10 bases. The germline V gene encodes CDR1 SGHRS and CDR2 YFSETQ. The CDR3 runs to 15 residues. The V and J ends lost 4 bases and 9 bases, in that order; junction bases with no gene match: 13. CDR3 region: CASSLGQGPTFGQYF. Here the CDR3 DNA reads TGCGCCAGCAGCCTGGGACAGGGGCCGACCTTCGGGCAGTACTTC.

The chain carries TRBV7-2 and TRBJ2-1, with 8 bases fitting TRBD2. This CDR3 spans 15 amino acids. The V gene's germline CDR1 is SGHTA and CDR2 FQGNSA. V lost 5 bases and J lost 10; bases outside the gene matches: 13. This CDR3 reads CASSPLSGGSGEQFF. As DNA, the CDR3 is TGTGCCAGCAGCCCATTAAGCGGGGGCTCAGGAGAGCAGTTCTTC. The whole variable domain, filled in from reference TRBV7-2 and TRBJ2-1, reads GAGVSQSPSNKVTEKGKDVELRCDPISGHTALYWYRQSLGQGLEFLIYFQGNSAPDKSGLPSDRFSAERTGGSVSTLTIQRTQQEDSAVYLCASSPLSGGSGEQFFGPGTRLTVL.

V usage is TRBV24-1 and J usage is TRBJ1-2, with D possibly being TRBD1 (5 bases). The V end lost 7 bases, the J end lost 7 bases, and 15 bases lay between the germline ends. Germline V gene lookup returns CDR1 KGHDR and CDR2 SFDVKD. The CDR3 sequence is 13 residues long. CDR3 in DNA: TGTGCCACCAGCCTTCAGGGTTTCGTTGGCTACACCTTC. Its translation is CATSLQGFVGYTF.

V is TRBV5-6 and J is TRBJ2-7, with a possible D match to TRBD2 (6 bases). Trimming left V 0 bases short and J 3 bases short, with 16 bases between. The germline V gene encodes CDR1 SGHDT and CDR2 YYEEEE. CDR3 length equals 16 residues. The CDR3 DNA follows: TGTGCCAGCAGCTTGGGTGGAGGGACCACCATCTACGAGCAGTACTTC. Amino acids: CASSLGGGTTIYEQYF.

This clone is a singleton in its sample. The V call is TRBV12-5, the J call TRBJ2-7, with 10 bases fitting TRBD2. Germline values: CDR1 LGHNT, CDR2 FRNRAP. The CDR3 loop spans 17 amino acids. V gave up 7 bases and J gave up 3 bases; unmatched junction bases: 15. As DNA, the CDR3 is TGTGCTAGTGCCTTGGGTCTAGCGGGGGTGGGTTTCTACGAGCAGTACTTC. This translates into CASALGLAGVGFYEQYF.

The rearrangement uses TRBV19 and TRBJ2-7, with 7 bases matching TRBD1. The CDR3 consists of 14 residues. With V trimmed by 3 bases and J by 3 bases, 5 bases remained unmatched. CDR1 is LNHDA, CDR2 SQIVND, per germline (reference sequence). In nucleotides, the CDR3 is TGTGCCAGTAGTATCCGGGACAGCAGCTACGAGCAGTACTTC. Translation: CASSIRDSSYEQYF. Full variable domain (remainder filled in from reference TRBV19 and TRBJ2-7): DGGITQSPKYLFRKEGQNVTLSCEQNLNHDAMYWYRQDPGQGLRLIYYSQIVNDFQKGDIAEGYSVSREKKESFPLTVTSAQKNPTAFYLCASSIRDSSYEQYFGPGTRLTVT.

This chain uses TRBV7-2 with TRBJ1-1, with TRBD1 matching over 8 bases. J was trimmed by 6 bases and V by 0 bases; bases with no gene match: 6. The germline CDR1 and CDR2 sequences are SGHTA and FQGNSA. The CDR3 has 15 residues. CDR3 sequence (DNA): TGTGCCAGCAGCTTAGCAGCAGGGGGCGTCGCTGAAGCTTTCTTT. As protein: CASSLAAGGVAEAFF. Combining the CDR3 with reference TRBV7-2 and TRBJ1-1 gives the whole variable domain GAGVSQSPSNKVTEKGKDVELRCDPISGHTALYWYRQSLGQGLEFLIYFQGNSAPDKSGLPSDRFSAERTGGSVSTLTIQRTQQEDSAVYLCASSLAAGGVAEAFFGQGTRLTVV.

In its sample, this clone was seen once. V usage is TRBV28 and J usage is TRBJ2-5; 11 bases map to TRBD2. CDR1 and CDR2 from the germline V gene are MDHEN and SYDVKM. J gave up 2 bases and V 6 bases, and 5 bases lay outside the gene matches. CDR3 length: 15 amino acids. For the CDR3, the DNA is TGTGCCAGCAGGGGACTAGCGGTGTCTCAAGAGACCCAGTACTTC. It specifies CASRGLAVSQETQYF.